What follows are 14 T cell receptor beta chains derived from one specimen sequenced in a study of cytomegalovirus exposure and HLA in healthy donors. The PCR employed 60 Vbeta primers together with 13 Jbeta primers. Only in-frame clones appear in the TCRdb table, and some are missing; sequencing was by immunoSEQ multiplex PCR. Of approximately 86,000 clones listed, around 71% are singletons. Sequenced: PBMCs. The receptors here all came from a man aged 60 to 75 in good health and CMV-seronegative.

V is TRBV5-4 and J is TRBJ1-1, with 9 bases matching TRBD1. The CDR3 has 16 amino acids. The V and J ends lost 4 bases and 4 bases, in that order; junction bases with no gene match: 11. The germline gives CDR1 SGHNT, CDR2 YYREEE (reference sequence). In DNA form, the CDR3 reads TGTGCCAGCAGCCGCGACCCCGGGACAGGGTCCACTGAAGCTTTCTTT. Translating it yields CASSRDPGTGSTEAFF.

The chain links TRBV4-1 to TRBJ2-3; D is perhaps TRBD2 (6 bases). Trimming cost V 5 bases and J 6 bases, with 27 bases left between them. Germline values: CDR1 MGHRA, CDR2 YSYEKL. The CDR3 is made up of 18 amino acids. The CDR3 sequence: CASSNAEVAVLAPDTQYF. CDR3 bases: TGCGCCAGCAGCAACGCAGAGGTAGCGGTGCTGGCCCCGGATACGCAGTATTTT.

The chain is built from TRBV29-1 and TRBJ2-1; D is uncertain. Trimming shortened V by 3 bases and J by 7 bases, and 4 bases separated the two germline ends. The CDR3 spans 10 residues. CDR1 is SQVTM and CDR2 is ANQGSEA in the germline V gene. For the CDR3, the DNA is TGCAGCGTTGACGGGAATGAGCAGTTCTTC. Its translation: CSVDGNEQFF.

V and J are TRBV10-3 and TRBJ2-4, with 12 bases fitting TRBD1. This CDR3 region has 15 residues. The V gene's germline CDR1 is ENHRY and CDR2 SYGVKD. Unmatched junction bases numbered 7, after V lost 5 bases and J lost 8 bases. CDR3 DNA sequence: TGTGCCATCAGTCCGGGACAGGGGGCGTCGGACATTCAGTACTTC. As protein: CAISPGQGASDIQYF.

The chain has TRBV2 and TRBJ1-2, with D perhaps TRBD1 (5 bases). Trimming stripped 3 bases from V and 0 bases from J, with 14 bases between. This CDR3 is built from 16 residues. Germline assignment: CDR1 SNHLY and CDR2 FYNNEI. CDR3 DNA sequence: TGTGCCAGCAGTGACGGTACCACAGGCGCTAACTATGGCTACACCTTC. It translates to CASSDGTTGANYGYTF.

This chain joins TRBV29-1 and TRBJ2-5; 13 nucleotides match TRBD2. This CDR3 has 15 amino acids. Unmatched junction bases numbered 11, after V lost 6 bases and J lost 7 bases. The germline gives CDR1 SQVTM, CDR2 ANQGSEA. The CDR3 protein is CSVEHTGLAGRTQYF. The CDR3 DNA sequence: TGCAGCGTAGAACACACGGGACTAGCGGGGCGGACCCAGTACTTC.

The chain combines TRBV16 with TRBJ1-1; 7 nucleotides line up with TRBD1. The CDR3 is 14 amino acids. The germline V gene has CDR1 KGHSY and CDR2 FQNENV. Losses at the gene ends were 2 bases for V and 6 bases for J; bases not matched to a gene: 6. The DNA for the CDR3 is TGTGCCAGCAGCCAACGGGACAGAAAGGCTGAAGCTTTCTTT. Its translation is CASSQRDRKAEAFF.

The chain combines TRBV2 with TRBJ1-4; the D gene is possibly TRBD1 (5 bases). The CDR3 sequence is 13 residues long. Between the trimmed V and J ends, which lost 3 bases and 12 bases, there was a span of 14 bases. The germline V gene encodes CDR1 SNHLY and CDR2 FYNNEI. The CDR3 sequence: CASSEMGPVELFF. The DNA for the CDR3 is TGTGCCAGCAGTGAGATGGGGCCCGTGGAACTGTTTTTT.

The chain recombines TRBV4-1 with TRBJ2-2; perhaps TRBD2 as D (6 bases). Trimming left V 8 bases short and J 0 bases short, with 16 bases between. The CDR3 runs 16 residues. Germline V gene lookup returns CDR1 MGHRA and CDR2 YSYEKL. CDR3 region: CASQTSSAPNTGELFF. In DNA form, the CDR3 reads TGCGCCAGCCAAACTTCTAGCGCCCCGAACACCGGGGAGCTGTTTTTT.

The rearrangement links TRBV6-5 to TRBJ1-4; 10 bases line up with TRBD1. This CDR3 contains 15 residues. Germline values: CDR1 MNHEY, CDR2 SVGAGI. The trim removed 6 bases at V and 6 bases at J, leaving 7 bases unmatched. The CDR3 reads CASSSTGGADEKLFF. CDR3 coding DNA: TGTGCCAGCAGCTCGACAGGGGGCGCAGATGAAAAACTGTTTTTT.

A single count supports this clone. The CDR3 region is CASSQNRGSNEKLFF. The CDR3 DNA reads as TGCGCCAGCAGCCAAAACAGGGGGTCTAATGAAAAACTGTTTTTT. This rearrangement joins TRBV4-3 to TRBJ1-4, with 8 bases lining up with TRBD1. The CDR3 runs to 15 residues. Germline loops: CDR1 LGHNA, CDR2 YSLEER. The V segment lost 2 bases and the J segment 3 bases; nucleotides outside the gene matches: 2.

This chain connects TRBV5-1 to TRBJ2-1; 12 bases line up with TRBD2. The CDR3 is made up of 17 amino acids. Unmatched junction bases numbered 5, after V lost 4 bases and J lost 0 bases. Germline V CDR1 and CDR2: SGHRS, YFSETQ. DNA of the CDR3: TGCGCCAGCAGCGTGACTAGCGGGAGTAGCTCCTACAATGAGCAGTTCTTC. It encodes CASSVTSGSSSYNEQFF.

This clone was detected a few times. The rearrangement links TRBV28 to TRBJ1-3, with 8 bases lining up with TRBD1. Trimming took 3 bases from V and 4 from J; bases not matched to a gene: 5. The CDR3 extends over 15 amino acids. Germline V gene sequence: CDR1 MDHEN, CDR2 SYDVKM. The CDR3 loop is CASSFSRTGGNTIYF. DNA of the CDR3: TGTGCCAGCAGTTTTTCTCGGACAGGGGGAAACACCATATATTTT.

V usage is TRBV19 and J usage is TRBJ2-5; D unclear. Germline V lookup: CDR1 LNHDA, CDR2 SQIVND (reference sequence). Trimming left V 3 bases short and J 5 bases short, with 4 bases between. The CDR3 length is 11 residues. The CDR3 DNA follows: TGTGCCAGTAGTATGCAGGAGACCCAGTACTTC. This codes for CASSMQETQYF.